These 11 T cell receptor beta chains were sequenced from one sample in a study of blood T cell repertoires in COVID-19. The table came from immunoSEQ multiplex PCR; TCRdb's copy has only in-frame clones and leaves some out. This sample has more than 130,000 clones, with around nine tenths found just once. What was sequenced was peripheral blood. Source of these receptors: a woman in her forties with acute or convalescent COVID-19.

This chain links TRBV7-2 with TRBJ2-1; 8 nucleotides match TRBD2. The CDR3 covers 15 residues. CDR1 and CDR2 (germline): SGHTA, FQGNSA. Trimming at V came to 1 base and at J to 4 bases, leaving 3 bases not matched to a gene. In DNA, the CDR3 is TGTGCCAGCAGCTTAGATCTAGCGGGTTACAATGAGCAGTTCTTC. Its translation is CASSLDLAGYNEQFF.

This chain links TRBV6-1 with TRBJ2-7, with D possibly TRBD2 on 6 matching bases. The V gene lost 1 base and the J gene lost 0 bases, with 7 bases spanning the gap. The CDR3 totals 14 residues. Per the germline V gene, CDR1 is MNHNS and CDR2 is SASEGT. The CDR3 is CASSEDGSSYEQYF. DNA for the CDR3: TGTGCCAGCAGTGAAGACGGGAGCTCCTACGAGCAGTACTTC.

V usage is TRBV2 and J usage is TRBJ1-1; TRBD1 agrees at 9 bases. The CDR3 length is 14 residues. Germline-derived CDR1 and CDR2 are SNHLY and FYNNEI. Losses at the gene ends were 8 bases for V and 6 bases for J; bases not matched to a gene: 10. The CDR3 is CASFQQGAGAEAFF. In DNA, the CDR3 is TGTGCCAGCTTCCAACAGGGGGCCGGGGCTGAAGCTTTCTTT.

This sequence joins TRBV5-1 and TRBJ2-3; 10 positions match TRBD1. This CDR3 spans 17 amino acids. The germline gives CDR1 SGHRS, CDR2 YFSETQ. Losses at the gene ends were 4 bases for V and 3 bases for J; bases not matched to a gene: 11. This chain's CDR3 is CASSPTRTGGGTDTQYF. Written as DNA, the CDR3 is TGCGCCAGCAGCCCGACCAGGACAGGGGGAGGGACAGATACGCAGTATTTT.

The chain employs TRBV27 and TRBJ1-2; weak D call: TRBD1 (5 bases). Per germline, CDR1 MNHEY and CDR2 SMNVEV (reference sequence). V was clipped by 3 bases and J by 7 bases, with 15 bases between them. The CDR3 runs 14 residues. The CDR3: CASSFKGAGGGYTF. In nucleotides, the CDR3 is TGTGCCAGCAGTTTCAAAGGCGCGGGGGGTGGCTACACCTTC.

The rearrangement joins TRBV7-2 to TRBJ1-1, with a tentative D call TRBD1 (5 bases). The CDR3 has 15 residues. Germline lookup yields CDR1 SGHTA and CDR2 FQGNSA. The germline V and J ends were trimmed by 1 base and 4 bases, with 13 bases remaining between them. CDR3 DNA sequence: TGTGCCAGCAGCTTAGTTCCAGGGAGGGGCACTGAAGCTTTCTTT. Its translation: CASSLVPGRGTEAFF.

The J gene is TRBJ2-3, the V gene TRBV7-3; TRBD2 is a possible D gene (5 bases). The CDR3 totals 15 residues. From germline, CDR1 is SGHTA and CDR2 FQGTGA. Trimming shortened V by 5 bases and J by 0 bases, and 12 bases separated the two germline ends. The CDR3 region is CASSRGLSSTDTQYF. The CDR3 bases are TGTGCCAGCAGCCGTGGACTCTCTAGCACAGATACGCAGTATTTT.

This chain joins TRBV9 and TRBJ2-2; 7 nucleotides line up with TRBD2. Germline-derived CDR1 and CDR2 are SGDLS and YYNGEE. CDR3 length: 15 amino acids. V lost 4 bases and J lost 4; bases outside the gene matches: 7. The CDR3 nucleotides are TGTGCCAGCAGCCTCGGACTAGTAGGCACCGGGGAGCTGTTTTTT. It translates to CASSLGLVGTGELFF.

CDR3 bases: TGTGCCAGCAGCCCGGCGGGAGGTACCTACAATGAGCAGTTCTTC. This codes for CASSPAGGTYNEQFF. The chain uses TRBV7-2 and TRBJ2-1, with TRBD2 matching 8 bases. The CDR3 runs 15 residues. V was clipped by 5 bases and J by 2 bases; unmatched bases: 5. CDR1 SGHTA and CDR2 FQGNSA come from the germline V gene.

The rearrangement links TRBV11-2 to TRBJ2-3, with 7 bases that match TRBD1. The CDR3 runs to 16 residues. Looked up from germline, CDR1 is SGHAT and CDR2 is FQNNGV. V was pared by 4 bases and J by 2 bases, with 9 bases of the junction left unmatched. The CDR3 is CASSSGYGTATDTQYF. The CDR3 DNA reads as TGTGCCAGCAGCTCGGGGTATGGGACAGCCACAGATACGCAGTATTTT.

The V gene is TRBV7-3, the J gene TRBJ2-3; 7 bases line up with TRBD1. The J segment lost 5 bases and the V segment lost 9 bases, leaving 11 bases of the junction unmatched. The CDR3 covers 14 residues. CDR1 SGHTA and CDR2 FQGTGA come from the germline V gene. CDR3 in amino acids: CASSGQPFGDTQYF. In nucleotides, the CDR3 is TGTGCCAGTTCGGGACAGCCTTTCGGAGATACGCAGTATTTT. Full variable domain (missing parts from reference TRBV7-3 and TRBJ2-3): GAGVSQTPSNKVTEKGKYVELRCDPISGHTALYWYRQSLGQGPEFLIYFQGTGAADDSGLPNDRFFAVRPEGSVSTLKIQRTERGDSAVYLCASSGQPFGDTQYFGPGTRLTVL.